Following are 27 T cell receptor beta chains from one sample sequenced in a study of blood T cell repertoires in COVID-19. Data came from immunoSEQ multiplex PCR; TCRdb stores just in-frame clones and leaves some out. The table includes 220,000 or so clones, around 84% detected once. The specimen was PBMCs or T cells enriched from blood (not recorded which). The receptor set was obtained from a woman aged 40 to 50 who had recovered from COVID-19.

J is TRBJ2-7 and V is TRBV10-3; TRBD2 agrees at 7 bases. V dropped 7 bases and J dropped 7; count of bases not matched to a gene: 13. Germline values: CDR1 ENHRY, CDR2 SYGVKD. This CDR3 is 14 amino acids long. The CDR3 nucleotides read TGTGCCATCATGGCGGGAGTCCCCAGGGTAGAGCAGTACTTC. This encodes CAIMAGVPRVEQYF.

The chain employs TRBV4-1 and TRBJ2-3; 10 nucleotides line up with TRBD2. Per germline, CDR1 MGHRA and CDR2 YSYEKL. CDR3 size: 17 residues. The ends lost 2 bases at V and 2 bases at J; junction bases unmatched: 7. Here the CDR3 DNA reads TGCGCCAGCAGCCAACCCGGACTAGCGGAGATCACAGATACGCAGTATTTT. As protein: CASSQPGLAEITDTQYF.

The genes are TRBV7-9 and TRBJ2-1; D unclear. CDR1 and CDR2 (germline): SEHNR, FQNEAQ (reference sequence). Between the trimmed V and J ends, which lost 3 bases and 9 bases, there was a span of 9 bases. The length of the CDR3 is 12 residues. This CDR3 is CASSFDGGEQFF. CDR3 in DNA: TGTGCCAGCAGCTTCGATGGCGGTGAGCAGTTCTTC.

The chain couples TRBV7-6 to TRBJ2-5; 10 bases agree with TRBD2. The CDR3 is 16 residues long. The V and J ends lost 5 bases and 1 base, in that order; junction bases with no gene match: 7. Germline loops: CDR1 SGHVS, CDR2 FNYEAQ. The CDR3 is CASSIIAGGPQETQYF. Written as DNA, the CDR3 is TGTGCCAGCAGCATAATAGCGGGAGGTCCCCAAGAGACCCAGTACTTC.

The chain recombines TRBV5-1 with TRBJ1-6, with 9 bases that match TRBD1. The CDR3 extends over 16 amino acids. Per the germline V gene, CDR1 is SGHRS and CDR2 is YFSETQ. Unmatched junction bases numbered 9, after V lost 1 base and J lost 10 bases. The CDR3 region is CASSLTYRGLGSPLHF. CDR3 sequence (DNA): TGCGCCAGCAGCTTGACTTACAGGGGGCTTGGGTCACCCCTCCACTTT.

This rearrangement joins TRBV27 to TRBJ2-7, with 8 bases aligning to TRBD2. The length of the CDR3 is 16 residues. Germline V CDR1 and CDR2: MNHEY, SMNVEV (reference sequence). V shed 1 base, J shed 4 bases, and the junction held 9 bases outside the gene matches. This CDR3 is CASSLLLSGGPYEQYF. CDR3 nucleotides: TGTGCCAGCAGTTTATTGCTTTCGGGAGGGCCATACGAGCAGTACTTC.

The chain's CDR3 is CASSQDGRGPEQYF. DNA of the CDR3: TGCGCCAGCAGCCAAGATGGCAGGGGGCCTGAGCAGTACTTC. This sequence joins TRBV4-1 and TRBJ2-7, with 8 bases fitting TRBD1. From germline, CDR1 is MGHRA and CDR2 YSYEKL. The CDR3 has 14 amino acids. V was pared by 0 bases and J by 7 bases, with 5 bases of the junction left unmatched.

CDR3 amino acids: CASSTSQAYSNQPQHF. The CDR3 DNA reads as TGTGCCAGCTCAACCAGTCAGGCCTATAGCAATCAGCCCCAGCATTTT. This chain joins TRBV18 and TRBJ1-5, with no clear D. Germline V CDR1 and CDR2: KGHSH, LQKENI. The V and J ends lost 5 bases and 0 bases respectively, with 14 bases between them. The CDR3 contains 16 residues.

V is TRBV12-5 and J is TRBJ2-1; D call uncertain. The CDR3 is 13 residues long. Germline V CDR1 and CDR2: LGHNT, FRNRAP. Trimming shortened V by 6 bases and J by 7 bases, and 13 bases separated the two germline ends. CDR3 coding DNA: TGTGCTAGTGGCTTAAGCGCTGGGAATGAGCAGTTCTTC. This gives the protein CASGLSAGNEQFF. Based on the CDR3 plus reference TRBV12-5 and TRBJ2-1, the full variable domain is DARVTQTPRHKVTEMGQEVTMRCQPILGHNTVFWYRQTMMQGLELLAYFRNRAPLDDSGMPKDRFSAEMPDATLATLKIQPSEPRDSAVYFCASGLSAGNEQFFGPGTRLTVL.

V and J are TRBV5-1 and TRBJ2-1; 11 bases fit TRBD2. This CDR3 has 18 residues. J was trimmed by 4 bases and V by 4 bases; bases with no gene match: 13. Germline loops: CDR1 SGHRS, CDR2 YFSETQ. CDR3 sequence reads: CASSRYAQGLAVYNEQFF. DNA of the CDR3: TGCGCCAGCAGCCGTTATGCCCAGGGACTAGCGGTTTACAATGAGCAGTTCTTC.

The sample holds a few counts of this clone. The rearrangement joins TRBV7-7 to TRBJ2-2; 7 bases line up with TRBD2. Per germline, CDR1 SSHAT and CDR2 FNYEAQ (reference sequence). The CDR3 is 15 amino acids. Trimming cost V 5 bases and J 5 bases; bases outside gene matches: 8. The CDR3 spells CASSAGFSGTGELFF. DNA of the CDR3: TGTGCCAGCAGCGCTGGATTTAGCGGGACCGGGGAGCTGTTTTTT.

This chain joins TRBV18 and TRBJ1-5; no reliable D call. Looked up from germline, CDR1 is KGHSH and CDR2 is LQKENI. This CDR3 has 13 amino acids. V lost 3 bases and J 7 bases, leaving 10 bases between the germline ends. This CDR3 is CASSPEWSQPQHF. CDR3 nucleotide sequence: TGTGCCAGCTCACCGGAATGGAGCCAGCCCCAGCATTTT.

The V gene is TRBV4-2, the J gene TRBJ2-7, with D tentatively TRBD2 (7 bases). Looked up from germline, CDR1 is LGHNA and CDR2 is YNFKEQ. The CDR3 has 17 residues. The V end lost 0 bases, the J end lost 6 bases, and 21 bases lay between the germline ends. Written as DNA, the CDR3 is TGTGCCAGCAGCCAAGATGGGGGAGGGGGAGGGCCAGGCGAGCAGTACTTC. It encodes CASSQDGGGGGPGEQYF.

The chain employs TRBV3-1 (or the pseudogene TRBV3-2) and TRBJ2-2, with 9 bases identical to TRBD2. CDR3 size: 16 residues. With V trimmed by 2 bases and J by 2 bases, 3 bases remained unmatched. The germline gives CDR1 LGHDT, CDR2 YNNKEL (reference sequence). The CDR3 nucleotides read TGTGCCAGCAGCCAATTTCTAGCGGGAAACACCGGGGAGCTGTTTTTT. The encoded protein is CASSQFLAGNTGELFF.

This chain links TRBV3-1 (or the pseudogene TRBV3-2) with TRBJ1-5, with a weak D call TRBD1 (6 bases). Trimming pared 1 base from V and 1 base from J, leaving 20 bases between. Per the germline V gene, CDR1 is LGHDT and CDR2 is YNNKEL (reference sequence). The CDR3 covers 19 residues. The CDR3 bases are TGTGCCAGCAGCCAAGTCTTTTCAGGGGTGGTTGGGAGCAATCAGCCCCAGCATTTT. It is translated as CASSQVFSGVVGSNQPQHF.

This sequence joins TRBV5-1 and TRBJ2-2; a weak D match, TRBD1 (6 bases). V lost 2 bases and J lost 0, with 14 bases in between. CDR3 length: 17 residues. The germline V gene has CDR1 SGHRS and CDR2 YFSETQ. CDR3 nucleotide sequence: TGCGCCAGCAGCTTCTCGGACAGCGACGCGAACACCGGGGAGCTGTTTTTT. Its translation is CASSFSDSDANTGELFF. Filled out from reference TRBV5-1 and TRBJ2-2, the complete variable domain reads KAGVTQTPRYLIKTRGQQVTLSCSPISGHRSVSWYQQTPGQGLQFLFEYFSETQRNKGNFPGRFSGRQFSNSRSEMNVSTLELGDSALYLCASSFSDSDANTGELFFGEGSRLTVL.

This clone showed up just once. The V gene is TRBV4-1, the J gene TRBJ2-5; D is perhaps TRBD2 (6 bases). This CDR3 region has 14 residues. V lost 4 bases and J lost 1, with 10 bases in between. The germline V gene encodes CDR1 MGHRA and CDR2 YSYEKL. The CDR3 protein is CASSLGGLQETQYF. The CDR3 DNA sequence: TGCGCCAGCAGCCTGGGGGGACTCCAAGAGACCCAGTACTTC.

This clone occurred a few times. The chain recombines TRBV5-1 with TRBJ2-7, with TRBD1 matching over 10 bases. Germline V gives CDR1 SGHRS, CDR2 YFSETQ. The CDR3 sequence is 17 residues long. The J segment lost 5 bases and the V segment lost 0 bases, leaving 11 bases of the junction unmatched. The CDR3 is CASSLVRRGQGPNEQYV. The DNA of the CDR3 is TGCGCCAGCAGCTTGGTACGAAGGGGACAGGGGCCAAACGAGCAGTACGTC.

This rearrangement joins TRBV5-6 to TRBJ1-6; a possible D gene is TRBD1 (6 bases). The CDR3 covers 17 residues. The germline gives CDR1 SGHDT, CDR2 YYEEEE. Deletions cut 4 bases from V and 6 bases from J, with 20 bases between. The CDR3 protein is CASSRTETRQLNSPLHF. Here the CDR3 DNA reads TGTGCCAGCAGCCGGACAGAGACTCGCCAACTTAATTCACCCCTCCACTTT.

On this clone: The sample has other DNA sequences that encode this CDR3 too. This rearrangement joins TRBV18 to TRBJ1-3, with 7 nucleotides matching TRBD1. The CDR3 totals 14 residues. Trimming at V came to 3 bases and at J to 2 bases, leaving 1 base not matched to a gene. Germline V lookup: CDR1 KGHSH, CDR2 LQKENI. This CDR3 reads CASSPGTAGNTIYF. In DNA form, the CDR3 reads TGTGCCAGCTCACCTGGGACAGCTGGAAACACCATATATTTT.

This clone has just one count. CDR3 coding DNA: TGTGCCAGCAGCTTAAGGTTGACAGGAATCAATGAGCAGTTCTTC. Its protein is CASSLRLTGINEQFF. The chain combines TRBV7-3 with TRBJ2-1, with TRBD1 as a possible D gene (6 bases). V shed 1 base and J shed 6 bases, with 13 bases lying between them. This CDR3 is built from 15 residues. Germline loops: CDR1 SGHTA, CDR2 FQGTGA. The full variable domain, its missing parts supplied by reference TRBV7-3 and TRBJ2-1, is GAGVSQTPSNKVTEKGKYVELRCDPISGHTALYWYRQSLGQGPEFLIYFQGTGAADDSGLPNDRFFAVRPEGSVSTLKIQRTERGDSAVYLCASSLRLTGINEQFFGPGTRLTVL.

The rearrangement uses TRBV15 and TRBJ1-2; D is undetermined. CDR1 LNHNV and CDR2 YYDKDF come from the germline V gene (reference sequence). Trimming took off 0 bases at V and 9 bases at J, with 20 bases between the two ends. CDR3 size: 16 residues. The CDR3 reads CATSRDAGLQRVSYTF. The DNA for the CDR3 is TGTGCCACCAGCAGAGATGCGGGGTTACAGAGGGTTAGCTACACCTTC.

This clone was detected a few times. The CDR3 nucleotides read TGCGCCAGCAGCTTGTACATGGCAACTAATGAAAAACTGTTTTTT. It translates to CASSLYMATNEKLFF. The chain carries TRBV5-1 and TRBJ1-4, with D uncertain. Germline CDR1 is SGHRS and CDR2 is YFSETQ. This CDR3 contains 15 residues. The V end was cut by 1 base, the J end by 0 bases, with 7 bases between.

This clone has at least ten counts. Other nucleotide sequences in the sample specify the same CDR3. The chain joins TRBV19 to TRBJ2-1; 10 bases match TRBD2. Germline V gene data show CDR1 as LNHDA and CDR2 as SQIVND (reference sequence). J was trimmed by 7 bases and V by 1 base; bases with no gene match: 4. The CDR3 is 15 amino acids. CDR3 protein: CASSIVAGGGNEQFF. CDR3 nucleotide sequence: TGTGCCAGTAGTATAGTAGCGGGAGGTGGGAATGAGCAGTTCTTC.

The rearrangement uses TRBV7-2 and TRBJ2-2; TRBD2 aligns across 7 bases. With V trimmed by 5 bases and J by 3 bases, 9 bases remained unmatched. This CDR3 spans 16 amino acids. Germline lookup yields CDR1 SGHTA and CDR2 FQGNSA. CDR3 DNA sequence: TGTGCCAGCAGCACCAAGACGGGGAGGGACACCGGGGAGCTGTTTTTT. It translates to CASSTKTGRDTGELFF.

The chain combines TRBV27 with TRBJ2-7, with D tentatively TRBD1 (5 bases). Trimming pared 5 bases from V and 4 bases from J, leaving 24 bases between. CDR1 MNHEY and CDR2 SMNVEV come from the germline V gene (reference sequence). The CDR3 covers 17 residues. The CDR3 spells CASSRTGTARDRYEQYF. The CDR3 region has the DNA TGTGCCAGCAGTCGAACAGGTACCGCCAGGGATCGATACGAGCAGTACTTC.

This clone has at least ten counts. V is TRBV5-6 and J is TRBJ2-1; 9 bases are shared with TRBD1. The length of the CDR3 is 14 residues. In germline, CDR1 is SGHDT, CDR2 YYEEEE. Trimming took 1 base from V and 16 from J; bases not matched to a gene: 12. The CDR3: CASSLLGVGTGKFF. DNA for the CDR3: TGTGCCAGCAGCTTGTTAGGGGTAGGGACAGGGAAATTCTTC.